These 5 T cell receptor beta chains share one sample of origin, sequenced in a study of control samples from healthy donors and cancer patients. The protocol was immunoSEQ multiplex PCR, while the TCRdb copy is restricted to in-frame clones and leaves out a portion. The data show tens of thousands of clones, 70% to 90% seen once. Sequenced material: blood. The receptors originated from a woman aged 55-70 years in good health.

V usage is TRBV6-1 and J usage is TRBJ2-1; D not resolved. The CDR3 runs 15 residues. The V and J ends lost 1 base and 0 bases respectively, with 7 bases between them. Germline values: CDR1 MNHNS, CDR2 SASEGT. The CDR3 protein is CASSEVGSSYNEQFF. The CDR3 region has the DNA TGTGCCAGCAGTGAAGTGGGAAGCTCCTACAATGAGCAGTTCTTC.

The rearrangement joins TRBV2 to TRBJ2-7, with D possibly matching TRBD1 (6 bases). The V and J ends lost 7 bases and 3 bases respectively, with 13 bases between them. The germline CDR1 and CDR2 sequences are SNHLY and FYNNEI. This CDR3 is 13 amino acids long. DNA of the CDR3: TGTGCCAGCATTTTAGGGGGAGACTACGAGCAGTACTTC. It codes for CASILGGDYEQYF.

The chain uses TRBV5-4 and TRBJ2-3, with 10 bases lining up with TRBD2. The germline V gene encodes CDR1 SGHNT and CDR2 YYREEE (reference sequence). Unmatched junction bases numbered 5, after V lost 1 base and J lost 0 bases. CDR3 length equals 17 residues. This CDR3 is CASSLMLAGASTDTQYF. For the CDR3, the DNA is TGTGCCAGCAGCTTGATGCTAGCGGGGGCTAGCACAGATACGCAGTATTTT.

This clone was seen only a few times. The genes are TRBV7-9 and TRBJ1-2; D possibly corresponds to TRBD1 (5 bases). Germline V gives CDR1 SEHNR, CDR2 FQNEAQ (reference sequence). The V end was cut by 4 bases, the J end by 8 bases, with 17 bases between. The CDR3 extends over 14 amino acids. In DNA, the CDR3 is TGTGCCAGCAGCTCGACGGGCGGGGCTTGGGGCTACACCTTC. Its protein product is CASSSTGGAWGYTF.

The chain is built from TRBV6-5 and TRBJ1-2; D is unresolved. CDR1 and CDR2 from the germline V gene are MNHEY and SVGAGI. Trimming removed 8 bases from V and 6 bases from J, with 16 bases in between. This CDR3 region has 13 residues. CDR3 loop: CASQVPGRHGYTF. The DNA of the CDR3 is TGTGCCAGCCAGGTCCCCGGGCGCCATGGCTACACCTTC.